By share, the clone carrying this T cell receptor (beta chain) ranks as large (0.1 to 1%). Sequence at one end of the junction differs from germline and may be a read error. The sample originates from a study of tumor-infiltrating lymphocytes in oesophageal squamous cell carcinoma. TCRdb re-analysed the PCR reads in MiXCR, keeping a single row per CDR3 protein. The sample records about 12,000 distinct CDR3 sequences, approximately 50% being singletons. The CDR3 covers 15 residues. Germline CDR1 and CDR2: SSHAT and FNYEAQ (reference sequence). The sample consisted of esophageal tumor tissue. J is TRBJ2-1 and V is TRBV7-7; D call uncertain. This receptor was obtained from a female donor with esophageal squamous cell carcinoma. The CDR3, as DNA: TGTGCTAGCAGCTTAGAAGAGGCTACCAACAATGAGCAGTTCTTC. Its protein product is CASSLEEATNNEQFF.